This T cell receptor (beta chain) originates from a study of blood T cell repertoires in COVID-19. Losses at the gene ends were 5 bases for V and 4 bases for J; bases not matched to a gene: 7. The CDR3 has 14 residues. The germline gives CDR1 SGHRS, CDR2 YFSETQ. This clone was seen once. Source study methods: The authors estimated nucleated cell counts from reference gene primer amplification. The repertoire was sequenced with immunoSEQ multiplex PCR; TCRdb's copy has only in-frame clones and lacks some. The DNA gave D and trimming, while V, J and clone size come from that table. The table shows approximately 320,000 clones, with around 90% occurring only once.

J is TRBJ2-5 and V is TRBV5-1; 8 bases line up with TRBD2. The source is a man aged 55-75 years who had recovered from COVID-19. Sequencing was carried out using PBMCs or T cells enriched from blood (not recorded which). CDR3 amino acids: CASSPSAGVETQYF. The CDR3 nucleotides are TGCGCCAGCAGTCCCTCAGCGGGGGTAGAGACCCAGTACTTC. The full variable domain, rest sourced from reference TRBV5-1 and TRBJ2-5, is KAGVTQTPRYLIKTRGQQVTLSCSPISGHRSVSWYQQTPGQGLQFLFEYFSETQRNKGNFPGRFSGRQFSNSRSEMNVSTLELGDSALYLCASSPSAGVETQYFGPGTRLLVL.